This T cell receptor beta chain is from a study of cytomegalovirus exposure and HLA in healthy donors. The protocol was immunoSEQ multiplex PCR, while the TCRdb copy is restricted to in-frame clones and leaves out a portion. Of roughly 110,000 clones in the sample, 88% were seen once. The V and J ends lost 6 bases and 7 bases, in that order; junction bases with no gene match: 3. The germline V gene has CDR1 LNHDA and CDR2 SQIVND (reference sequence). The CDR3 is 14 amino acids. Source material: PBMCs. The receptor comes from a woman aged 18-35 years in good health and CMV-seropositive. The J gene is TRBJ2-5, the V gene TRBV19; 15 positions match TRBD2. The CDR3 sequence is CASRGTSGGRTQYF. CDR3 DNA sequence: TGTGCCAGTAGGGGGACTAGCGGGGGGCGGACCCAGTACTTC.